This TCR beta chain derives from a study of cytomegalovirus exposure and HLA in healthy donors. Overall study findings and caveats: An analysis that came later showed most CMV-associated TCR beta chains appearing HLA-restricted. According to the study, 180 or so TCR beta chains were cytomegalovirus-associated.

The primer mix had 60 Vbeta and 13 Jbeta primers. Only in-frame clones appear in the TCRdb table, and some are missing; sequencing was by immunoSEQ multiplex PCR. This sample has over 200,000 clones, with 85% to 90% found just once. Germline-derived CDR1 and CDR2 are SQVTM and ANQGSEA. Trimming stripped 4 bases from V and 1 base from J, with 7 bases between. The CDR3 runs to 12 residues. Note on this clone: What it binds is not known.

The receptor comes from a human donor in good health. The sample was PBMCs. The V gene is TRBV29-1, the J gene TRBJ1-2; D not certain. CDR3 in DNA: TGCAGCGTTGGTCTCAGTAACTATGGCTACACCTTC. Translating gives CSVGLSNYGYTF. Combining the CDR3 with reference TRBV29-1 and TRBJ1-2 gives the whole variable domain SAVISQKPSRDICQRGTSLTIQCQVDSQVTMMFWYRQQPGQSLTLIATANQGSEATYESGFVIDKFPISRPNLTFSTLTVSNMSPEDSSIYLCSVGLSNYGYTFGSGTRLTVV.